Described below is a single TCR beta chain sequence and its context. TCRdb's table, derived via immunoSEQ multiplex PCR, lists solely in-frame clones and lacks some. This sample yields about 130,000 clones, of which about 88% are seen a single time; roughly 3.1% belongs to the top ten. The germline CDR1 and CDR2 sequences are MDHEN and SYDVKM. V was shortened by 5 bases and J by 7 bases, with 17 bases between the two germline ends. CDR3 length: 15 amino acids. These data come from a study of control samples from healthy donors and cancer patients. The chain is built from TRBV28 and TRBJ2-2; D may be TRBD2 (5 bases). This TCR came from a man aged 45-60 years in good health. The source material was blood. CDR3 protein: CASSPPYSAGGELFF. CDR3 DNA: TGTGCCAGCAGTCCTCCCTATTCTGCGGGCGGGGAGCTGTTTTTT.